This T cell receptor beta chain was sequenced for a study of spatial heterogeneity in lung cancer. Study-wide context: Detected beta-chain sequences consistently exceeded alpha-chain sequences.

Every TCR cDNA molecule bore a unique molecular identifier. TCRdb itself ran the 5' RACE reads through MiXCR, one entry per CDR3 protein. The table lists approximately 92,000 distinct CDR3 sequences, over 9.5% of them singletons, with 35% to 45% in the top ten. Stated time point: sample taken at primary tumor resection. TCRs were sequenced from unsorted whole RNA of tumor, nontumor lung or PBMC. A total of under 80 untreated early-stage non-small cell lung cancer patients served as donors. CDR1 is KGHSH, CDR2 LQKENI, per germline. CDR3 length: 13 residues. Trimming cost V 8 bases and J 2 bases, with 12 bases left between them.

The receptor was isolated from a male donor with early-stage non-small cell lung cancer. The chain employs TRBV18 and TRBJ1-1; D is perhaps TRBD1 (5 bases). The sample in question was PBMCs, obtained at surgery. The CDR3 nucleotides are TGTGCCAGCACGAACGACAGAAACACTGAAGCTTTCTTT. This encodes CASTNDRNTEAFF. The full variable domain, with the rest looked up from reference TRBV18 and TRBJ1-1, is NAGVMQNPRHLVRRRGQEARLRCSPMKGHSHVYWYRQLPEEGLKFMVYLQKENIIDESGMPKERFSAEFPKEGPSILRIQQVVRGDSAAYFCASTNDRNTEAFFGQGTRLTVV.